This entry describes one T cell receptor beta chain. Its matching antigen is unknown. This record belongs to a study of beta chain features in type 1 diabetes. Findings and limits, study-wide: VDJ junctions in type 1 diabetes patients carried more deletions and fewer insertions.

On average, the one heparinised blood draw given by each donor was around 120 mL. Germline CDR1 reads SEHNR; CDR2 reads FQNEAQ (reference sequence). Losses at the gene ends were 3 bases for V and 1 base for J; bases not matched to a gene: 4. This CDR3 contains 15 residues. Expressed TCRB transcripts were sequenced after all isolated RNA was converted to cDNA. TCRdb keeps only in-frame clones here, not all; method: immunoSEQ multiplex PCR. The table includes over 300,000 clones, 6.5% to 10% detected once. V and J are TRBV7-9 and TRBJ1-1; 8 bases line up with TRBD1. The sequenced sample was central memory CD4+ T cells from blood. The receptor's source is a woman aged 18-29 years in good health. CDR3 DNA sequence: TGTGCCAGCAGCTTTCGGACAGGGTCGAACACTGAAGCTTTCTTT. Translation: CASSFRTGSNTEAFF.